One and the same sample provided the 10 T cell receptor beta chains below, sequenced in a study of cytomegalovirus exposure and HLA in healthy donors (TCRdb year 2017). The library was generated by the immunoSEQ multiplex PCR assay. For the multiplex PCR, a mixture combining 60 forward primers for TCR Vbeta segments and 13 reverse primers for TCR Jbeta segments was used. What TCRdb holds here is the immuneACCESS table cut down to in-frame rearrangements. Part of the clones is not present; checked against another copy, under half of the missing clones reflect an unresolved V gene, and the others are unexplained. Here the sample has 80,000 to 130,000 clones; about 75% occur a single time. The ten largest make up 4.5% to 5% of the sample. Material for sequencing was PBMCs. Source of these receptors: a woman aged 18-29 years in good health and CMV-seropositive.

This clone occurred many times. CDR3 amino acids: CASKGMTRYEQYF. The CDR3 DNA sequence: TGTGCCAGCAAAGGCATGACTCGCTACGAGCAGTACTTC. The chain combines TRBV27 with TRBJ2-7; D gene uncertain. Trimming stripped 7 bases from V and 3 bases from J, with 13 bases between. The length of the CDR3 is 13 residues. Per germline, CDR1 MNHEY and CDR2 SMNVEV (reference sequence).

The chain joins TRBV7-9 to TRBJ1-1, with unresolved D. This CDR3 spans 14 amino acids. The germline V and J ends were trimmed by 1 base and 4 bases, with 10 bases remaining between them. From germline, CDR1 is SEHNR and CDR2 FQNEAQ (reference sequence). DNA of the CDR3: TGTGCCAGCAGCTTAGGTCAGGAAAGCACTGAAGCTTTCTTT. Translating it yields CASSLGQESTEAFF.

The DNA for the CDR3 is TGTGCCAGCAGTTACCGGGGTACCTACAATGAGCAGTTCTTC. It is translated as CASSYRGTYNEQFF. The chain uses TRBV28 and TRBJ2-1; D might be TRBD2 (5 bases). V lost 4 bases and J lost 2, with 9 bases in between. This CDR3 comprises 14 residues. Germline CDR1 is MDHEN and CDR2 is SYDVKM. Looking up the rest from reference TRBV28 and TRBJ2-1 gives the full variable domain: DVKVTQSSRYLVKRTGEKVFLECVQDMDHENMFWYRQDPGLGLRLIYFSYDVKMKEKGDIPEGYSVSREKKERFSLILESASTNQTSMYLCASSYRGTYNEQFFGPGTRLTVL.

The CDR3 DNA reads TGTGCCAGCAGTTTTGGACAGCTTGGAAACACCATATATTTT. Protein product: CASSFGQLGNTIYF. The V call is TRBV6-1, the J call TRBJ1-3; weak D call: TRBD1 (6 bases). This CDR3 contains 14 residues. V lost 5 bases and J 3 bases, leaving 11 bases between the germline ends. The germline gives CDR1 MNHNS, CDR2 SASEGT.

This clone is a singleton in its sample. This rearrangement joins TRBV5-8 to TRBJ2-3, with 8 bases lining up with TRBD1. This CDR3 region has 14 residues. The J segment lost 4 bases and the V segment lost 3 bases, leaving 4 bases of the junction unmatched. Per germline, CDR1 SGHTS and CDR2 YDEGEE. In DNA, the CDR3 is TGTGCCAGCAGCTCCGGACAGGGCTCAGATACGCAGTATTTT. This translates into CASSSGQGSDTQYF.

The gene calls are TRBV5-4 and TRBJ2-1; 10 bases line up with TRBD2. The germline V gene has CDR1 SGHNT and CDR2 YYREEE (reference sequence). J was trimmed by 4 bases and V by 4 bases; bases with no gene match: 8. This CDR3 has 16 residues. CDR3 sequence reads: CASSKQTSGWYNEQFF. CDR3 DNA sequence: TGTGCCAGCAGCAAGCAGACTAGCGGGTGGTACAATGAGCAGTTCTTC. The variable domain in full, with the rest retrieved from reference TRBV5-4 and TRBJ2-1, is ETGVTQSPTHLIKTRGQQVTLRCSSQSGHNTVSWYQQALGQGPQFIFQYYREEENGRGNFPPRFSGLQFPNYSSELNVNALELDDSALYLCASSKQTSGWYNEQFFGPGTRLTVL.

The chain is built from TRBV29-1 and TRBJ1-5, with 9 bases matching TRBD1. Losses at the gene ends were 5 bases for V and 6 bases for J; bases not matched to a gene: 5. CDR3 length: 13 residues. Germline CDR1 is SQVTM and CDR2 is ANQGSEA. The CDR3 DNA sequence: TGCAGCGTTCTTACAGGGGGCGGTCAGCCCCAGCATTTT. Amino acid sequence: CSVLTGGGQPQHF.

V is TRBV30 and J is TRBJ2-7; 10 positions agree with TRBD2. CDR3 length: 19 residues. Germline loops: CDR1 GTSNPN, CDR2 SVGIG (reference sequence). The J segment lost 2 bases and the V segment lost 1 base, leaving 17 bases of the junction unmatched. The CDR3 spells CAWSDVIGTSAVYTYEQYF. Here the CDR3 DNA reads TGTGCCTGGAGTGACGTTATTGGGACTAGCGCGGTCTACACCTACGAGCAGTACTTC. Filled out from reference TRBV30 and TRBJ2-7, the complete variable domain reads SQTIHQWPATLVQPVGSPLSLECTVEGTSNPNLYWYRQAAGRGLQLLFYSVGIGQISSEVPQNLSASRPQDRQFILSSKKLLLSDSGFYLCAWSDVIGTSAVYTYEQYFGPGTRLTVT.

The CDR3 here is CASTPGQRSNEQFF. CDR3 nucleotides: TGTGCCAGTACGCCGGGACAGAGGTCCAATGAGCAGTTCTTC. The chain employs TRBV19 and TRBJ2-1; TRBD1 aligns across 7 bases. This CDR3 is 14 amino acids long. Per germline, CDR1 LNHDA and CDR2 SQIVND (reference sequence). J lost 6 bases, V lost 7 bases, and 9 bases had no gene match. Full variable domain (remainder filled in from reference TRBV19 and TRBJ2-1): DGGITQSPKYLFRKEGQNVTLSCEQNLNHDAMYWYRQDPGQGLRLIYYSQIVNDFQKGDIAEGYSVSREKKESFPLTVTSAQKNPTAFYLCASTPGQRSNEQFFGPGTRLTVL.

DNA for the CDR3: TGTGCCAGCAGCGTAGTCAATAGTGCGGCGGGAGATGCGGATACGCAGTATTTT. Its protein product is CASSVVNSAAGDADTQYF. V usage is TRBV9 and J usage is TRBJ2-3; TRBD2 aligns across 7 bases. Germline V CDR1 and CDR2: SGDLS, YYNGEE. The CDR3 has 18 residues. V gave up 0 bases and J gave up 6 bases; unmatched junction bases: 16.